This T cell receptor (beta chain) derives from a study of cytomegalovirus exposure and HLA in healthy donors. Background on the study: Across some 400 genotyped donors, roughly 80% landed in the Caucasian-associated ancestry cluster.

Germline V gene data show CDR1 as SEHNR and CDR2 as FQNEAQ (reference sequence). This CDR3 has 15 residues. V lost 8 bases and J lost 4; bases outside the gene matches: 8. The PCR had 60 Vbeta and 13 Jbeta primers. This table comes from immunoSEQ multiplex PCR, and its TCRdb copy is limited to in-frame clones, with some not included. The table has under 200,000 clones, around 80% seen once; the top ten hold 2.5%. Remarks on this clone: What it binds is not known.

Study-wide results and limits: Presence/absence results assume similar sequencing depth per donor, which may not hold. Reportedly, cytomegalovirus status was diagnosed with high sensitivity and specificity.

The V gene is TRBV7-9, the J gene TRBJ2-3, with 11 bases matching TRBD2. The sequenced material came from PBMCs. This TCR came from a female donor in good health and CMV-seronegative. CDR3 region: CASAGTSGSSDTQYF. The CDR3, as DNA: TGTGCCAGCGCCGGGACTAGCGGTTCCTCAGATACGCAGTATTTT.